The next 19 T cell receptor beta chains were all read from a single sample in a study of blood T cell repertoires in COVID-19 (dated by TCRdb to the early 2020s). Library construction relied on the immunoSEQ multiplex PCR assay. The table comes from immuneACCESS by way of TCRdb, which keeps in-frame sequences with V and J called. Part of the clones is missing from these tables; in studies checked, under half for an unresolved V gene and the rest for unknown reasons. The sample table holds more than 70,000 clones, of which 89% were seen once. Approximately 8.9% of the sample lies in the top ten. Sequenced material: peripheral blood. These receptors were collected from a man in his fifties or sixties with acute or convalescent COVID-19.

This clone has a single count. Other DNA sequences in the same sample also yield this CDR3. This sequence joins TRBV20-1 and TRBJ1-5; D is unresolved. The CDR3 contains 13 residues. CDR1 DFQATT and CDR2 SNEGSKA come from the germline V gene (reference sequence). V lost 3 bases to trimming and J lost 4 bases, with 10 bases between them. The CDR3 DNA reads TGCAGTGCTAGTAGCGGAGGGAATCAGCCCCAGCATTTT. This translates into CSASSGGNQPQHF.

V usage is TRBV2 and J usage is TRBJ1-5; D ambiguous. Germline CDR1 SNHLY, CDR2 FYNNEI. Deletions cut 4 bases from V and 7 bases from J, with 11 bases between. The CDR3 has 13 residues. CDR3 bases: TGTGCCAGCAGTGTCCCCCCAAGCCAGCCCCAGCATTTT. Protein product: CASSVPPSQPQHF.

J is TRBJ1-2 and V is TRBV11-2, with TRBD1 matching over 7 bases. V gave up 5 bases and J gave up 4 bases; unmatched junction bases: 7. There are 14 residues in the CDR3. Germline loops: CDR1 SGHAT, CDR2 FQNNGV. The CDR3 region is CASSQKTGIYGYTF. CDR3 DNA sequence: TGTGCCAGCAGCCAAAAGACAGGGATCTATGGCTACACCTTC.

The rearrangement uses TRBV30 and TRBJ2-2, with TRBD2 identical over 12 bases. V trimming: 0 bases; J trimming: 3 bases; junction bases outside the gene matches: 5. Germline CDR1 and CDR2: GTSNPN and SVGIG (reference sequence). The CDR3 is 17 amino acids. The CDR3 bases are TGTGCCTGGAGTGTACGGAGGACTAGCGGGGACACCGGGGAGCTGTTTTTT. Amino acids: CAWSVRRTSGDTGELFF.

The chain is built from TRBV30 and TRBJ1-4; 8 bases match TRBD1. V lost 6 bases to trimming and J lost 7 bases; unmatched junction nucleotides: 4. Germline CDR1 is GTSNPN and CDR2 is SVGIG (reference sequence). The CDR3 is 12 residues long. The CDR3 DNA sequence: TGTGCCTGTACTGACAGGGGTGAAAAACTGTTTTTT. The encoded protein is CACTDRGEKLFF.

The chain employs TRBV11-3 and TRBJ1-1; the D is unclear. V was pared by 4 bases and J by 5 bases, with 11 bases between. The germline V gene encodes CDR1 SGHNT and CDR2 YENEEA. The CDR3 sequence is 13 residues long. In nucleotides, the CDR3 is TGTGCCAGCAGCTCCCGAACGGGAACTGAAGCTTTCTTT. Protein product: CASSSRTGTEAFF.

The J gene is TRBJ1-2, the V gene TRBV5-8; maybe TRBD1 (5 bases). Germline-derived CDR1 and CDR2 are SGHTS and YDEGEE. Trimming took 4 bases from V and 8 from J, leaving 12 bases between them. The CDR3 runs to 12 residues. DNA for the CDR3: TGTGCCAGCAGCCTGGGCGGGGGAGGCTACACCTTC. Amino acids: CASSLGGGGYTF.

In this sample, this clone turned up once. J is TRBJ1-4 and V is TRBV19; 10 bases match TRBD1. The CDR3 is 17 amino acids. V trimming: 4 bases; J trimming: 1 base; junction bases outside the gene matches: 6. CDR1 is LNHDA, CDR2 SQIVND, per germline (reference sequence). CDR3 sequence reads: CASSNDRGLRTNEKLFF. The DNA for the CDR3 is TGTGCCAGTAGTAACGACAGGGGGCTTAGAACTAATGAAAAACTGTTTTTT.

This chain connects TRBV11-2 to TRBJ1-2; 9 nucleotides match TRBD1. The V gene end was trimmed by 5 bases and the J gene end by 8 bases; junction bases not matched to a gene: 3. This CDR3 spans 12 amino acids. The germline V gene has CDR1 SGHAT and CDR2 FQNNGV. The CDR3 DNA is TGTGCCAGCAGCGGACAGGGGCGGGGCTACACCTTC. This encodes CASSGQGRGYTF.

This clone was counted a single time. The chain is built from TRBV15 and TRBJ2-3; 12 nucleotides agree with TRBD2. In germline, CDR1 is LNHNV, CDR2 YYDKDF (reference sequence). After removal of 5 bases from V and 3 bases from J, the junction contained 3 bases not matched to a gene. This CDR3 is 15 amino acids long. This CDR3 reads CATSPSGGGTDTQYF. DNA of the CDR3: TGTGCCACCAGCCCTAGCGGGGGGGGGACAGATACGCAGTATTTT.

This clone appeared once. The V and J genes are TRBV5-6 and TRBJ1-6; TRBD1 aligns across 8 bases. The CDR3 runs 15 residues. Germline V gene data show CDR1 as SGHDT and CDR2 as YYEEEE. J lost 1 base, V lost 5 bases, and 2 bases had no gene match. The CDR3 protein is CASRRQGSYNSPLHF. In nucleotides, the CDR3 is TGTGCCAGCAGGAGACAGGGGTCCTATAATTCACCCCTCCACTTT.

The CDR3 DNA sequence: TGTGCCACCGAGCCCAGGGGGACAGTTAAAAAACTGTTTTTT. Protein product: CATEPRGTVKKLFF. V and J are TRBV24-1 and TRBJ1-4; 7 positions agree with TRBD1. Unmatched junction bases numbered 12, after V lost 9 bases and J lost 9 bases. The germline V gene has CDR1 KGHDR and CDR2 SFDVKD. This CDR3 comprises 14 residues.

This chain connects TRBV5-6 to TRBJ2-1, with D tentatively TRBD2 (5 bases). The CDR3 is 11 amino acids. Germline values: CDR1 SGHDT, CDR2 YYEEEE. V lost 0 bases and J 10 bases, leaving 5 bases between the germline ends. The CDR3: CASSLAGEQFF. The CDR3 nucleotides are TGTGCCAGCAGCTTGGCGGGAGAGCAGTTCTTC.

The chain combines TRBV5-1 with TRBJ2-7, with 10 bases matching TRBD1. The CDR3 runs to 16 residues. Germline CDR1 SGHRS, CDR2 YFSETQ. The trim removed 2 bases at V and 5 bases at J, leaving 10 bases unmatched. The CDR3 DNA follows: TGCGCCAGCAGCTTTTTGCCGGGACAGGGGAAGGACGAGCAGTACGTC. It codes for CASSFLPGQGKDEQYV.

Written as DNA, the CDR3 is TGTGCCAGCAGTGAATTCTTCCGGGACAGGGAGGGCTACACCTTC. Amino acid sequence: CASSEFFRDREGYTF. This rearrangement joins TRBV6-1 to TRBJ1-2; 9 bases align to TRBD1. The CDR3 consists of 15 residues. V lost 2 bases, J lost 8 bases, and 9 bases stayed unmatched. From germline, CDR1 is MNHNS and CDR2 SASEGT.

The chain is built from TRBV6-1 and TRBJ2-5; 7 bases map to TRBD2. This CDR3 spans 15 amino acids. The germline gives CDR1 MNHNS, CDR2 SASEGT. V dropped 1 base and J dropped 2; count of bases not matched to a gene: 4. The CDR3 is CASSEGWGGQETQYF. The CDR3 DNA follows: TGTGCCAGCAGTGAAGGGTGGGGGGGACAAGAGACCCAGTACTTC.

This chain links TRBV19 with TRBJ2-3, with unresolved D. The V gene's germline CDR1 is LNHDA and CDR2 SQIVND (reference sequence). Trimming removed 5 bases at V and 3 bases at J, with 18 bases between. The CDR3 contains 16 residues. The CDR3 here is CASSWYVASTTDTQYF. The CDR3 nucleotides are TGTGCCAGTAGTTGGTATGTCGCATCGACAACAGATACGCAGTATTTT.

The genes are TRBV2 and TRBJ2-5; 13 nucleotides agree with TRBD2. Per the germline V gene, CDR1 is SNHLY and CDR2 is FYNNEI. V trimming: 5 bases; J trimming: 5 bases; junction bases outside the gene matches: 5. The CDR3 loop spans 15 amino acids. The CDR3 sequence: CASSKTSGGAETQYF. Written as DNA, the CDR3 is TGTGCCAGCAGTAAAACTAGCGGGGGGGCGGAGACCCAGTACTTC. Together with reference TRBV2 and TRBJ2-5, the CDR3 gives the full variable domain: EPEVTQTPSHQVTQMGQEVILRCVPISNHLYFYWYRQILGQKVEFLVSFYNNEISEKSEIFDDQFSVERPDGSNFTLKIRSTKLEDSAMYFCASSKTSGGAETQYFGPGTRLLVL.

The V and J genes are TRBV5-1 and TRBJ1-2, with 8 bases lining up with TRBD1. Losses at the gene ends were 0 bases for V and 7 bases for J; bases not matched to a gene: 5. This CDR3 is 14 amino acids long. Germline V lookup: CDR1 SGHRS, CDR2 YFSETQ. CDR3 sequence (DNA): TGCGCCAGCAGCTTGGCAGGACAGGGTTCTGGCTACACCTTC. Its protein is CASSLAGQGSGYTF.